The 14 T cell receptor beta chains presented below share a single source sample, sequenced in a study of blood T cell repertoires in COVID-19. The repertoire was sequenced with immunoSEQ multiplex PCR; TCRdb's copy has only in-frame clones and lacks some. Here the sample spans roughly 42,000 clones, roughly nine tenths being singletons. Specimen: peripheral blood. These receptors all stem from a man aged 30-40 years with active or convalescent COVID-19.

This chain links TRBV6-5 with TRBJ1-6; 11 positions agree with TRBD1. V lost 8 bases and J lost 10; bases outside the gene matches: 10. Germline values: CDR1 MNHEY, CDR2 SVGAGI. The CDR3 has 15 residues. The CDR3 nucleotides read TGTGCCAGCCCGGTTGGGGACAGGGGGATATCACCCCTCCACTTT. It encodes CASPVGDRGISPLHF.

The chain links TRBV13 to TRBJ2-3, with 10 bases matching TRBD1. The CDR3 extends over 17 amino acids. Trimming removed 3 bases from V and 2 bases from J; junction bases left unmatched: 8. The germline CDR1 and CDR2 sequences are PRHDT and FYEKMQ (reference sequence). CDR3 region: CASSLARDRGPTDTQYF. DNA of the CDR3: TGTGCCAGCAGCTTGGCCCGGGACAGGGGACCCACAGATACGCAGTATTTT.

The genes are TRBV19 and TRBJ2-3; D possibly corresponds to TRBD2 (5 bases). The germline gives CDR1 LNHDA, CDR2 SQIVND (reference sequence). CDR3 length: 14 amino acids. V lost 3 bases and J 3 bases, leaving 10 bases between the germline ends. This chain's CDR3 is CASSMDEGTDTQYF. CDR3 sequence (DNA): TGTGCCAGTAGTATGGATGAGGGAACAGATACGCAGTATTTT.

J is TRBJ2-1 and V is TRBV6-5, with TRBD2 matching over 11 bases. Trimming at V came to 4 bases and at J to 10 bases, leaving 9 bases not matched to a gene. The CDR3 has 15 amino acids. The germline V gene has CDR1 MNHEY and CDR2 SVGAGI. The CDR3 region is CASSSRLAGLGEQFF. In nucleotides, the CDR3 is TGTGCCAGCAGTTCCCGACTAGCGGGGTTGGGGGAGCAGTTCTTC.

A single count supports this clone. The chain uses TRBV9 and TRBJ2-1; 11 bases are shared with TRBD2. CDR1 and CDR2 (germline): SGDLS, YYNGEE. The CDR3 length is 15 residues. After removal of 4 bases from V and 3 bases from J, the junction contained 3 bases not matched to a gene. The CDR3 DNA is TGTGCCAGCAGCCCCGGGACTAGCGGCTACAATGAGCAGTTCTTC. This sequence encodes CASSPGTSGYNEQFF.

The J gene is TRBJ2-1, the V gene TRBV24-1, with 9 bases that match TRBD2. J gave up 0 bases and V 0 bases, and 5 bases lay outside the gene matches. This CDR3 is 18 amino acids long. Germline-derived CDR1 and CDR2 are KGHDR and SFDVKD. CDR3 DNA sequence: TGTGCCACCAGTGATTTGTCGGCGGGGGGGAGCTCCTACAATGAGCAGTTCTTC. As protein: CATSDLSAGGSSYNEQFF.

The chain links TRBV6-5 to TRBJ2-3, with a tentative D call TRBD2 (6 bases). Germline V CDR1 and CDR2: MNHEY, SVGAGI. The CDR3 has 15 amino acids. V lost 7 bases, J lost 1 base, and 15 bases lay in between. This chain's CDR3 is CASKVAKRGTDTQYF. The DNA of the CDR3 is TGTGCCAGCAAGGTCGCAAAGCGGGGCACAGATACGCAGTATTTT.

As DNA, the CDR3 is TGTGCCAGCAAGGGCAGGACACCTGGAAACACCATATATTTT. Translation gives CASKGRTPGNTIYF. V is TRBV27 and J is TRBJ1-3, with a weak D call TRBD1 (5 bases). This CDR3 has 14 residues. Trimming removed 7 bases from V and 2 bases from J, with 12 bases in between. Germline assignment: CDR1 MNHEY and CDR2 SMNVEV (reference sequence).

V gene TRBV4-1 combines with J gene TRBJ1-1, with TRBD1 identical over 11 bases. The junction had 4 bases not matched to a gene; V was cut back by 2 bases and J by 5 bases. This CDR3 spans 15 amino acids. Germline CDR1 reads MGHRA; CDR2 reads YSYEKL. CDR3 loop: CASSQPRDRGTEAFF. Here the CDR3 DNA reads TGCGCCAGCAGCCAACCTCGGGACAGGGGGACTGAAGCTTTCTTT.

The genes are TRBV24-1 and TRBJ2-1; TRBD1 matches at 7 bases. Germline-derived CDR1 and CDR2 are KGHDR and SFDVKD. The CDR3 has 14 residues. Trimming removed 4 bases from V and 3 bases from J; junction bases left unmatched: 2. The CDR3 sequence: CATSERQGYNEQFF. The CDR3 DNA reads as TGTGCCACCAGTGAGAGACAGGGCTACAATGAGCAGTTCTTC.

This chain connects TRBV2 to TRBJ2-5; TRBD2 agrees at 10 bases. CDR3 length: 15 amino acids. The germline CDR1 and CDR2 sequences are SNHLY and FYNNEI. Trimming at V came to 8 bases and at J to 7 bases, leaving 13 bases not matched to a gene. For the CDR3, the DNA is TGTGCCAGCCGCAGAATAGCGGGGGGCTCTGGGACCCAGTACTTC. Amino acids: CASRRIAGGSGTQYF.

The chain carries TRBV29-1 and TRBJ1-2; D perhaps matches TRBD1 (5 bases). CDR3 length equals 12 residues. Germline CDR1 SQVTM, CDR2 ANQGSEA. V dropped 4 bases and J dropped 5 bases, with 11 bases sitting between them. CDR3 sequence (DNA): TGCAGCGTTGTAGGTCAGGGTTATGGCTACACCTTC. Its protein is CSVVGQGYGYTF.

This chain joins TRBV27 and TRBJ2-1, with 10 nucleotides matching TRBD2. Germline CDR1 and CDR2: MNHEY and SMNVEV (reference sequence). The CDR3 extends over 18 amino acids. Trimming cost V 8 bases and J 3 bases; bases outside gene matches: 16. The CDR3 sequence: CASAILGLAGVVYNEQFF. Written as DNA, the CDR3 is TGTGCCAGCGCCATTCTGGGGCTAGCGGGAGTCGTCTACAATGAGCAGTTCTTC.

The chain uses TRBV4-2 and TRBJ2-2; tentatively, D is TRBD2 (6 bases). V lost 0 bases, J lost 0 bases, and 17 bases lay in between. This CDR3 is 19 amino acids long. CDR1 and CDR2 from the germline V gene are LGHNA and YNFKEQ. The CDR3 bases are TGTGCCAGCAGCCAAGATCGAGGGGCCGGGACTGCGAACACCGGGGAGCTGTTTTTT. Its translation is CASSQDRGAGTANTGELFF.